This TCR beta chain came from a study of shared clonotypes between healthy human individuals. This clone was seen a single time. Its antigen is not known. How the authors handled the data: ImmunoSEQ yielded junction-only sequences lacking quality scores, so filtering differed. The protocol was immunoSEQ multiplex PCR, while the TCRdb copy is restricted to in-frame clones and leaves out a portion. V, J and clone size are taken as reported in that table, and D and trimming were inferred from the DNA itself. The sample lists approximately 640,000 clones, about three quarters seen once, with approximately 2% in the top ten. Study-level findings and limits: The diversity represented, both genetic and in exposure history, was limited by few donors.

The ends were cut back, 0 bases at V and 7 bases at J, with 14 bases in the middle. CDR3 size: 15 residues. Germline CDR1 and CDR2: SGHKS and YYEKEE (reference sequence). The sequencing sample was made of memory CD4+ T cells sorted from blood. Subset noted: CD45RA-negative fraction. This clonotype was sampled from a woman under 40 in good health. The rearrangement joins TRBV5-5 to TRBJ2-1; D unclear. In DNA form, the CDR3 reads TGTGCCAGCAGCTTGGTTCTACACATGGTTAATGAGCAGTTCTTC. Protein: CASSLVLHMVNEQFF.